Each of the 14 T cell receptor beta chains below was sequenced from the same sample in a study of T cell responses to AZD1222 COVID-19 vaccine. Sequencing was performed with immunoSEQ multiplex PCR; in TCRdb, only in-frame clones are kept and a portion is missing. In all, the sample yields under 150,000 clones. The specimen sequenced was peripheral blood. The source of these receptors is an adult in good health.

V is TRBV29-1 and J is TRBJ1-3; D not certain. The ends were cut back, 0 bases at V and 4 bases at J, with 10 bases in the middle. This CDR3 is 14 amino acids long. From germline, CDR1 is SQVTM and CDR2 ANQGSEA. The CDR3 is CSVEDQAAGNTIYF. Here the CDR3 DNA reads TGCAGCGTTGAAGATCAGGCCGCGGGAAACACCATATATTTT.

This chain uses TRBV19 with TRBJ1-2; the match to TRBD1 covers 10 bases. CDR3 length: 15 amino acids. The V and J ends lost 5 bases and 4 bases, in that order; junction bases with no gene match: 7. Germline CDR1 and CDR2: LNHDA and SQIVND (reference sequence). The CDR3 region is CASSVGQGEAYGYTF. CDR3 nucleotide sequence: TGTGCCAGTAGTGTTGGACAGGGGGAGGCCTATGGCTACACCTTC.

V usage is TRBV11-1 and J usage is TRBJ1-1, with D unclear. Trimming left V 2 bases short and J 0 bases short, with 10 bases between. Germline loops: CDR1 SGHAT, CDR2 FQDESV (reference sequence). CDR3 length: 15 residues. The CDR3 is CASSLLSALNTEAFF. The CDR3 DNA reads TGTGCCAGCAGCTTACTTTCGGCTCTGAACACTGAAGCTTTCTTT.

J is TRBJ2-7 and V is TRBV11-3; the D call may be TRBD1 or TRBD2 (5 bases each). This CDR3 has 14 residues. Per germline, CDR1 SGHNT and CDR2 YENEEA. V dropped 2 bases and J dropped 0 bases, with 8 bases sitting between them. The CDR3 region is CASSLRGDSYEQYF. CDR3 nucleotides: TGTGCCAGCAGCTTACGAGGGGACTCCTACGAGCAGTACTTC. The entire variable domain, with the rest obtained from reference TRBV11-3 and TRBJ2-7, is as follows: EAGVVQSPRYKIIEKKQPVAFWCNPISGHNTLYWYLQNLGQGPELLIRYENEEAVDDSQLPKDRFSAERLKGVDSTLKIQPAELGDSAVYLCASSLRGDSYEQYFGPGTRLTVT.

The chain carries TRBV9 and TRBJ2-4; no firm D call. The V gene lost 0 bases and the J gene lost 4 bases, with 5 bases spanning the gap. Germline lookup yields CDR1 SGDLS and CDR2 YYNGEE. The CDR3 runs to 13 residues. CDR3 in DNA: TGTGCCAGCAGCGTAGGAACGAAAAACATTCAGTACTTC. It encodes CASSVGTKNIQYF.

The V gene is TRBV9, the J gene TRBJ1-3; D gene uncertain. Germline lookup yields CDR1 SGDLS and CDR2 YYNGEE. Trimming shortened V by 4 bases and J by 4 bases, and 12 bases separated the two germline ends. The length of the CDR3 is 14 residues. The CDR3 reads CASSSRLKGNTIYF. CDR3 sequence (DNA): TGTGCCAGCAGCAGCAGGCTTAAGGGAAACACCATATATTTT.

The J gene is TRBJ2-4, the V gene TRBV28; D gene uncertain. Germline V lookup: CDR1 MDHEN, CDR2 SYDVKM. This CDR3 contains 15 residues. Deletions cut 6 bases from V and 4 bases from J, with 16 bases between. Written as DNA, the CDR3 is TGTGCCAGCAGCCTAACCTTCGGTCTTAAAAACATTCAGTACTTC. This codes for CASSLTFGLKNIQYF.

The chain's CDR3 is CASSLAPPSSGNTIYF. Written as DNA, the CDR3 is TGTGCCAGCAGCTTAGCACCTCCCAGCTCTGGAAACACCATATATTTT. The chain employs TRBV7-8 and TRBJ1-3; D gene uncertain. The CDR3 consists of 16 residues. V was pared by 0 bases and J by 0 bases, with 9 bases between. The V gene's germline CDR1 is SGHVS and CDR2 FQNEAQ.

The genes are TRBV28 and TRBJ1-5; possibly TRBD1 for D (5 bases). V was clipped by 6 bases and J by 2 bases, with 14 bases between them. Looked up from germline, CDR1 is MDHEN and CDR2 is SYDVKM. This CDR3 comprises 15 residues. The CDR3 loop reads CASRMAGPGNQPQHF. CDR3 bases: TGTGCCAGCAGGATGGCAGGGCCGGGCAATCAGCCCCAGCATTTT.

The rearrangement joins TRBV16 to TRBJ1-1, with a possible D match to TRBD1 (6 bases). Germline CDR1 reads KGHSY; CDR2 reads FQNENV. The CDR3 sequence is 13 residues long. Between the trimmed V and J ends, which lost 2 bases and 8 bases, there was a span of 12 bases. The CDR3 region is CASSQDLGAEAFF. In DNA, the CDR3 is TGTGCCAGCAGCCAAGATCTGGGGGCAGAAGCTTTCTTT.

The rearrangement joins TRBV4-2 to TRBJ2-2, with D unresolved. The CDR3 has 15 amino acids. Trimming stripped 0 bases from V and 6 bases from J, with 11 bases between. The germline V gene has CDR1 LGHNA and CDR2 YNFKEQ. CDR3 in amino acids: CASSQESGRPGELFF. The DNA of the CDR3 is TGTGCCAGCAGCCAAGAAAGTGGGCGCCCCGGGGAGCTGTTTTTT.

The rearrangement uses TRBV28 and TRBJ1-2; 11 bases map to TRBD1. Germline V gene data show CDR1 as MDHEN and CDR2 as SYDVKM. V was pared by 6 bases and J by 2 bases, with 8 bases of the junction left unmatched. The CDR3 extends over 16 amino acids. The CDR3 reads CASRPSGTGGNYGYTF. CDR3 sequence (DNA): TGTGCCAGCAGACCCTCCGGGACAGGGGGGAACTATGGCTACACCTTC.

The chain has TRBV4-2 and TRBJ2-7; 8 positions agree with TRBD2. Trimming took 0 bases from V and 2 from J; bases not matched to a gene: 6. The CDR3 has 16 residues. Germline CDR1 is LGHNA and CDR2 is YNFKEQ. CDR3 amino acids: CASSQDLQRGTYEQYF. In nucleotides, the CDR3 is TGTGCCAGCAGCCAAGATTTGCAGCGGGGGACCTACGAGCAGTACTTC.

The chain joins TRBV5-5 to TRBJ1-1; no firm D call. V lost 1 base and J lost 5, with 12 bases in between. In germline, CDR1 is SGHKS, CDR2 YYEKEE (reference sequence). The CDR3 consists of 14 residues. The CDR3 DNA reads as TGTGCCAGCAGCTTGCGGTCCTGGGGTACTGAAGCTTTCTTT. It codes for CASSLRSWGTEAFF.